Listed below are T cell receptor beta chains from one sample, sequenced in a study of T cells in Graves' hyperthyroidism and ophthalmopathy. TCRdb re-called the multiplex PCR reads with MiXCR, one entry per CDR3 protein. The sample has roughly 550,000 distinct CDR3 sequences; around 15% are singletons. Sequencing used blood. The receptors here all came from a woman aged 25-40 years with Graves' ophthalmopathy. Each CDR3 is given with its conserved first and last residue. A D gene is named only where the DNA matches it firmly. Clone size is shown for a subset of rows, as once, few, many or a class of expanded clone.

clone_size d_call j_call v_call cdr3_aa cdr3_nt
few . TRBJ1-2 TRBV20-1 CSAETGGYGYTF TGCAGTGCAGAGACAGGAGGCTATGGCTACACCTTC
many . TRBJ2-1 TRBV2 CASIDYNEQFF TGTGCCAGCATTGACTACAATGAGCAGTTCTTC
. TRBD1 TRBJ2-1 TRBV4-3 CASSQEPPDREHEQFF TGCGCCAGCAGCCAAGAGCCGCCGGACAGGGAGCATGAGCAGTTCTTC
many TRBD1 TRBJ1-1 TRBV27 CASSPSDRGTEAFF TGTGCCAGCAGTCCCTCCGACAGGGGCACTGAAGCTTTCTTT
many . TRBJ1-1 TRBV3-1 CASSQEWTAEAFF TGTGCCAGCAGCCAAGAATGGACAGCTGAAGCTTTCTTT
. TRBD1 TRBJ2-1 TRBV6-2/TRBV6-3 CATCPGTGLPNFSSEQFF TGTGCCACCTGCCCCGGGACAGGTCTCCCGAATTTTAGTAGTGAGCAGTTCTTC
many TRBD2 TRBJ2-3 TRBV12-3/TRBV12-4 CASGAPGRADTQYF TGTGCCAGCGGAGCGCCCGGGAGGGCAGATACGCAGTATTTT
. . TRBJ1-4 TRBV7-9 CASSLVVGRSNEKLFF TGTGCCAGCAGCTTAGTTGTTGGCAGGAGTAATGAAAAACTGTTTTTT
many . TRBJ1-1 TRBV20-1 CSAVVDRVNTEAFF TGCAGTGCCGTCGTGGATAGAGTGAACACTGAAGCTTTCTTT
few . TRBJ1-1 TRBV19 CASSIDMSAGSNTEAFF TGTGCCAGTAGTATAGATATGTCGGCAGGGTCGAACACTGAAGCTTTCTTT
. . TRBJ2-3 TRBV5-1 CASSLFSGDTQYF TGCGCCAGCAGCTTATTCAGTGGAGATACGCAGTATTTT
many . TRBJ2-7 TRBV20-1 CSARIVGSYEQYF TGCAGTGCTAGGATTGTCGGCTCCTACGAGCAGTACTTC
many . TRBJ2-2 TRBV27 CASTRAGSFTGELFF TGTGCCAGCACTAGGGCAGGCTCATTCACCGGGGAGCTGTTTTTT
many TRBD2 TRBJ2-2 TRBV11-3 CASSQQGLPTGELFF TGTGCCAGCAGCCAGCAGGGACTACCAACCGGGGAGCTGTTTTTT
. . TRBJ1-4 TRBV29-1 CSVPGQANEKLFF TGCAGCGTTCCGGGACAAGCTAATGAAAAACTGTTTTTT
many . TRBJ2-7 TRBV20-1 CSARDLLVWQGSSYEQYF TGCAGTGCTAGAGATCTTCTAGTGTGGCAGGGAAGCTCCTACGAGCAGTACTTC
. . TRBJ2-2 TRBV24-1 CATSGQTPAGELFF TGTGCCACTTCGGGACAAACCCCCGCCGGGGAGCTGTTTTTT
many . TRBJ2-7 TRBV6-2/TRBV6-3 CASNGRGPTSYEQYF TGTGCCAGCAACGGAAGGGGTCCTACCTCCTACGAGCAGTACTTC
many . TRBJ2-6 TRBV30 CAWSGDGGPGANVLTF TGTGCCTGGAGTGGGGATGGGGGACCTGGGGCCAACGTCCTGACTTTC
many TRBD2 TRBJ2-7 TRBV7-2 CASSLDGTSGYEQYF TGTGCCAGCAGCTTAGACGGGACTAGCGGCTACGAGCAGTACTTC
many TRBD2 TRBJ2-1 TRBV10-1 CASTSGRWKNEQFF TGCGCCAGTACTAGCGGGAGGTGGAAGAATGAGCAGTTCTTC
many . TRBJ1-5 TRBV6-2/TRBV6-3 CASSFNQNQPQHF TGTGCCAGCAGTTTCAATCAGAATCAGCCCCAGCATTTT
many . TRBJ1-5 TRBV7-2 CASSLHRQDQPQHF TGTGCCAGCAGCTTACACAGGCAAGACCAGCCCCAGCATTTT
. TRBD1 TRBJ2-7 TRBV7-3 CASSPTGDRDPYYEQYF TGTGCCAGCAGCCCGACGGGTGACAGGGACCCTTACTACGAGCAGTACTTC
many TRBD2 TRBJ2-7 TRBV12-3/TRBV12-4 CASRRLAGEVEQYF TGTGCCAGCAGACGACTAGCGGGAGAGGTCGAGCAGTACTTC
many . TRBJ2-1 TRBV28 CASSFGTSNEQFF TGTGCCAGCAGTTTCGGAACGTCGAATGAGCAGTTCTTC
many TRBD1 TRBJ1-1 TRBV12-3/TRBV12-4 CASTQTGRISAEAFF TGTGCCAGCACCCAGACAGGGCGTATTTCGGCTGAAGCTTTCTTT
few TRBD1 TRBJ1-1 TRBV5-1 CASSLDGRGLREAFF TGCGCCAGCAGCTTGGATGGCAGGGGGCTGCGGGAAGCTTTCTTT
. . TRBJ2-3 TRBV7-3 CASSSAGGSTDTQYF TGTGCCAGCAGCTCCGCTGGGGGGAGCACAGATACGCAGTATTTT
many TRBD1 TRBJ2-7 TRBV11-2 CASSDFGTGSYEQYF TGTGCCAGCAGCGATTTCGGGACAGGGTCTTACGAGCAGTACTTC
many . TRBJ1-1 TRBV6-1 CASSEGGTEAFF TGTGCCAGCAGTGAGGGGGGGACTGAAGCTTTCTTT
many . TRBJ2-7 TRBV28 CASSLAQGEDAYEQYF TGTGCCAGCAGTTTAGCGCAGGGGGAGGATGCCTACGAGCAGTACTTC
many . TRBJ2-1 TRBV3-1 CASSQDWGDPGNEQFF TGTGCCAGCAGCCAAGATTGGGGCGACCCTGGGAATGAGCAGTTCTTC
many . TRBJ2-2 TRBV28 CASRRAGPGELFF TGTGCCAGCAGGCGGGCAGGGCCCGGGGAGCTGTTTTTT
few TRBD1 TRBJ1-4 TRBV29-1 CSGQWRDRDRGEKLFF TGCAGCGGTCAATGGAGGGACCGGGACAGGGGTGAAAAACTGTTTTTT
. TRBD2 TRBJ2-7 TRBV6-1 CASTPLSGRASYEQYF TGTGCCAGCACCCCGCTTAGCGGGAGGGCCTCCTACGAGCAGTACTTC
many . TRBJ2-1 TRBV7-2 CASSLASGIHNEQFF TGTGCCAGCAGCTTAGCGTCAGGGATCCACAATGAGCAGTTCTTC
many . TRBJ1-1 TRBV12-3/TRBV12-4 CASTLAEGLGNTEAFF TGTGCCAGCACCCTCGCCGAGGGGCTTGGGAACACTGAAGCTTTCTTT
. . TRBJ1-6 TRBV4-3 CASSPQQGDNSPLHF TGCGCCAGCAGCCCTCAACAGGGAGATAATTCACCCCTCCACTTT
few . TRBJ2-3 TRBV20-1 CSARGLNGAESTDTQYF TGCAGTGCTAGAGGGCTGAATGGGGCGGAGTCCACAGATACGCAGTATTTT
few TRBD2 TRBJ2-7 TRBV28 CASSTSDFYEQYF TGTGCCAGCAGCACTAGCGATTTCTACGAGCAGTACTTC
few TRBD2 TRBJ2-3 TRBV30 CAWRVASGRAVGLTDTQYF TGTGCCTGGAGGGTGGCTAGCGGGAGGGCCGTAGGTTTGACAGATACGCAGTATTTT
few . TRBJ1-1 TRBV20-1 CSASLRPTRTEAFF TGCAGTGCTAGTTTGAGGCCGACGAGGACTGAAGCTTTCTTT
. . TRBJ1-4 TRBV28 CASSSLSGTLILNEKLFF TGTGCCAGCAGTTCCCTTTCCGGGACGTTAATACTCAATGAAAAACTGTTTTTT
many TRBD2 TRBJ2-2 TRBV7-2 CASSSGSGRAHGELFF TGTGCCAGCAGCTCCGGTAGCGGGAGGGCCCACGGGGAGCTGTTTTTT
few . TRBJ2-3 TRBV10-3 CAINESEADTQYF TGTGCCATCAATGAGTCGGAGGCAGATACGCAGTATTTT
many TRBD1 TRBJ1-2 TRBV5-4 CASSYVDRANYGYTF TGTGCCAGCAGCTATGTGGACAGGGCAAACTATGGCTACACCTTC
. TRBD1 TRBJ1-4 TRBV12-3/TRBV12-4 CASSLTGGAEKLFF TGTGCCAGCAGCTTAACAGGGGGGGCTGAAAAACTGTTTTTT
many . TRBJ2-7 TRBV27 CASRPGTSVGPYEQYF TGTGCCAGCAGACCAGGCACCTCAGTGGGCCCCTACGAGCAGTACTTC
. . TRBJ2-6 TRBV11-1 CASSLQGSFIISSGANVLTF TGTGCCAGCAGCTTACAGGGAAGCTTTATCATAAGCTCTGGGGCCAACGTCCTGACTTTC
many TRBD2 TRBJ2-3 TRBV6-1 CASSVGLAGRDTQYF TGTGCCAGCAGTGTAGGACTAGCAGGAAGAGATACGCAGTATTTT
. . TRBJ1-2 TRBV29-1 CSVDAAGTIYGYTF TGCAGCGTTGACGCGGCAGGGACTATATATGGCTACACCTTC
many . TRBJ2-3 TRBV20-1 CSAFGQPSTDTQYF TGCAGTGCTTTCGGACAGCCCAGCACAGATACGCAGTATTTT